Sequencing of this TCR beta chain was carried out in a study of blood T cell repertoires in COVID-19. On the study more broadly: Samples of COVID-19 (acute and convalescent) were obtained from the United States, Italy and Spain. PBMCs, B-cell-depleted T cells, or T cells provided the cDNA or gDNA that made up the material.

Trimming cost V 4 bases and J 1 base; bases outside gene matches: 17. The CDR3 loop spans 20 amino acids. The germline V gene encodes CDR1 SGHNT and CDR2 YYREEE (reference sequence). In the authors' methods: Using reference gene primer amplification, nucleated cell counts were estimated. Sequencing used immunoSEQ multiplex PCR; TCRdb keeps in-frame clones, though not all of them. V, J and clone size were drawn from that table, and D and trimming were deduced from the DNA. The repertoire consists of about 290,000 clones, with 75% to 90% occurring once and the leading ten covering 0.94%. The V gene is TRBV5-4, the J gene TRBJ2-3, with 11 nucleotides matching TRBD2. The material sequenced was peripheral blood. The clonotype originates from a woman in her 40s who had recovered from COVID-19. CDR3: CASSMPPGTSGPWGTDTQYF. The CDR3 coding sequence is TGTGCCAGCAGCATGCCCCCCGGGACTAGCGGACCCTGGGGCACAGATACGCAGTATTTT.